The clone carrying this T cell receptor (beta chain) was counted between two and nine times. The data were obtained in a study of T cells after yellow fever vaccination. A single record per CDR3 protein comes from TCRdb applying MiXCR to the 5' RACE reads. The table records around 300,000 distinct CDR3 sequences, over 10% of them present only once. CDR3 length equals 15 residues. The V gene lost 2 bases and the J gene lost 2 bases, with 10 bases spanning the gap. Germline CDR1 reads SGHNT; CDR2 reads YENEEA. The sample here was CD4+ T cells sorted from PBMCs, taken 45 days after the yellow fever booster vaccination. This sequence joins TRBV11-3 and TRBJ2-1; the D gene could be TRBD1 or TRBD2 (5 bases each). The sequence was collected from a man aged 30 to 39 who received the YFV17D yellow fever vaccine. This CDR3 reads CASSLSRDPYNEQFF. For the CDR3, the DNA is TGTGCCAGCAGCTTAAGCAGGGACCCCTACAATGAGCAGTTCTTC.